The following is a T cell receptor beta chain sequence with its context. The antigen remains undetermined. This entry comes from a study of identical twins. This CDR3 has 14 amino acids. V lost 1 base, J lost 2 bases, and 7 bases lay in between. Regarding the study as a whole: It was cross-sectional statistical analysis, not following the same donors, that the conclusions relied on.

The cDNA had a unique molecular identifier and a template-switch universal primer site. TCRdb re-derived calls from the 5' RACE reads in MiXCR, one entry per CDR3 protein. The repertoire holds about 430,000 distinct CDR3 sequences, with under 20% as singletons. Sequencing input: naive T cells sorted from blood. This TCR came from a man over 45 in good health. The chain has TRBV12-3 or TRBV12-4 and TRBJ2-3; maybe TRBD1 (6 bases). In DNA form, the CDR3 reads TGTGCCAGCAGTTTAGGGGACACCACAGATACGCAGTATTTT. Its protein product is CASSLGDTTDTQYF.